A selection of T cell receptor beta chains follows, all from one sample in a study of response to subunit inactivated influenza vaccine. TCRdb redid the calling of the RT-PCR reads with MiXCR, one entry per CDR3 protein. The sample has over 150,000 distinct CDR3 sequences; roughly a tenth are singletons. The starting material was non-naive T cells sorted from PBMCs, obtained more than 35 days after vaccination. Receptor source: a man aged 45-65 years who received an inactivated influenza vaccine. Both conserved end residues are part of each CDR3. Each record gives: clone size, D gene, J gene, V gene, CDR3 protein, CDR3 DNA. D genes are given only for firm matches. Only part of the rows carry a size: once, few, many, or a class if the clone is expanded.

.,.,TRBJ2-2,TRBV6-2/TRBV6-3,CASSQHGELFF,TGTGCCAGCAGTCAACATGGGGAGCTGTTTTTT
.,.,TRBJ1-3,TRBV5-6,CASSFGEGAGNTTYF,.
.,.,TRBJ2-1,TRBV28,CASSRPGMGKNEQFF,TGTGCCAGCAGTCGCCCGGGTATGGGGAAGAATGAGCAGTTCTTC
.,.,TRBJ2-1,TRBV28,CASSLPAEEEFF,TGTGCCAGCAGTTTGCCCGCGGAGGAGGAGTTCTTC
.,TRBD1,TRBJ2-7,TRBV7-8,CASSPRQGFSYEQYF,TGTGCCAGCAGCCCTCGACAGGGCTTCTCCTACGAGCAGTACTTC
many,.,TRBJ2-4,TRBV20-1,CSFTTVPKNIQYF,TGCAGTTTCACGACCGTGCCCAAAAACATTCAGTACTTC
few,.,TRBJ1-2,TRBV15,CATSRDRDNYGYTF,TGTGCCACCAGCAGAGACAGGGATAACTATGGCTACACCTTC
.,TRBD1,TRBJ1-6,TRBV6-2/TRBV6-3,CASSRGTGGPNSPLHF,TGTGCCAGCAGCCGCGGGACAGGGGGACCAAATTCACCCCTCCACTTT
few,TRBD2,TRBJ2-3,TRBV11-2,CASSILPGLAGGSADTQYF,TGTGCCAGCAGCATCTTACCGGGACTAGCGGGAGGGTCGGCAGATACGCAGTATTTT
.,.,TRBJ1-2,TRBV7-9,CASSGLSHYGYTF,TGTGCCAGCAGCGGCCTTTCCCACTATGGCTACACCTTC
many,TRBD1,TRBJ2-1,TRBV11-1,CASTTGGYNEQFF,TGTGCCAGCACCACAGGGGGCTACAATGAGCAGTTCTTC
many,.,TRBJ2-7,TRBV6-2/TRBV6-3,CASSNGQLASSYEQYF,TGTGCCAGCAGCAACGGACAGCTTGCTAGCTCCTACGAGCAGTACTTC
.,TRBD1,TRBJ2-7,TRBV15,CATSRRGQGADEQYF,TGTGCCACCAGCAGACGAGGACAGGGTGCCGACGAGCAGTACTTC
few,.,TRBJ1-5,TRBV5-1,CASSMDGYSNQPQHF,TGCGCCAGCAGCATGGACGGTTATAGCAATCAGCCCCAGCATTTT
many,.,TRBJ1-2,TRBV4-3,CASSQDQGNYGYTF,TGCGCCAGCAGCCAAGACCAGGGTAACTATGGCTACACCTTC
few,.,TRBJ2-7,TRBV7-2,CASSLTRGREQYF,TGTGCCAGCAGCTTAACACGGGGTCGCGAGCAGTACTTC
few,.,TRBJ2-7,TRBV20-1,CSAESSRTYEQYF,TGCAGTGCCGAATCATCCAGGACCTACGAGCAGTACTTC
few,.,TRBJ1-3,TRBV25-1,CASRDSYIPGNTIYF,TGTGCCAGCAGGGACAGCTACATCCCTGGAAACACCATATATTTT
.,.,TRBJ1-1,TRBV7-9,CASLRAGTEAFF,TGTGCCAGCCTGAGGGCGGGAACTGAAGCTTTCTTT
few,.,TRBJ1-1,TRBV11-2,CASSLYAIRAEAFF,TGTGCCAGCAGCTTGTATGCAATTCGCGCTGAAGCTTTCTTT
.,TRBD2,TRBJ2-3,TRBV5-1,CASSPGLAGAATQYF,TGCGCCAGCAGCCCGGGACTAGCGGGAGCTGCTACGCAGTATTTT
many,.,TRBJ1-1,TRBV6-2/TRBV6-3,CASRPVNTEAFF,TGTGCCAGCAGGCCAGTGAACACTGAAGCTTTCTTT
.,TRBD2,TRBJ2-1,TRBV5-6,CASSLLRGLAEGLSYNEQFF,TGTGCCAGCAGCTTGTTAAGGGGACTAGCGGAAGGACTCTCCTACAATGAGCAGTTCTTC
many,.,TRBJ2-3,TRBV4-3,CASSQGSGFTDTQYF,TGCGCCAGCAGCCAAGGGTCAGGGTTTACAGATACGCAGTATTTT